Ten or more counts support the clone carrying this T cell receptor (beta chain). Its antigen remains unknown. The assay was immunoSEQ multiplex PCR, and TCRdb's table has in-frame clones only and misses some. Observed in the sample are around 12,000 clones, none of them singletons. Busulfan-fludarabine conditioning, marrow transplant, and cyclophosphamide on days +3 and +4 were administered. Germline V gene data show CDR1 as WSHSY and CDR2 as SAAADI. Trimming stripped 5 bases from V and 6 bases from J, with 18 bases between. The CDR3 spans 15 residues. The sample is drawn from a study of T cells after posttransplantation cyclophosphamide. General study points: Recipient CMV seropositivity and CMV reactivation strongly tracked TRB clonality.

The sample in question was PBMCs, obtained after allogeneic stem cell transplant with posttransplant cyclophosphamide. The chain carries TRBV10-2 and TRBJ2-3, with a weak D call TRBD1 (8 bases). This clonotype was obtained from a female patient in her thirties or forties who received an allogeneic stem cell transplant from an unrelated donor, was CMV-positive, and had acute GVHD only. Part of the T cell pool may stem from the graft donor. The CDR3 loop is CASSTGGALTDTQYF. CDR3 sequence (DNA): TGCGCCAGCAGTACAGGGGGGGCTTTGACGGATACGCAGTATTTT.